The 22 T cell receptor beta chains presented below share a single source sample, sequenced in a study of cytomegalovirus exposure and HLA in healthy donors. Primers for the PCR totalled 60 Vbeta and 13 Jbeta. The table came from immunoSEQ multiplex PCR; TCRdb's copy has only in-frame clones and leaves some out. The sample holds some 140,000 clones, 65% to 80% seen once. Material: PBMCs. These receptors were collected from a male donor in good health and CMV-seropositive.

This chain links TRBV19 with TRBJ2-2; D may be TRBD2 (5 bases). V was trimmed by 6 bases and J by 5 bases, leaving 13 bases between them. In germline, CDR1 is LNHDA, CDR2 SQIVND (reference sequence). This CDR3 is built from 14 residues. CDR3 DNA: TGTGCCAGTAGGTATGGCGGAGGTACCGGGGAGCTGTTTTTT. Protein: CASRYGGGTGELFF.

V gene TRBV12-5 combines with J gene TRBJ1-1, with D unclear. Trimming stripped 4 bases from V and 0 bases from J, with 21 bases between. CDR3 length: 18 amino acids. The germline CDR1 and CDR2 sequences are LGHNT and FRNRAP. Here the CDR3 DNA reads TGTGCTAGTGGTTGGACTCAGAACCACGAATCCATGAACACTGAAGCTTTCTTT. It codes for CASGWTQNHESMNTEAFF.

The genes are TRBV7-8 and TRBJ2-5, with a weak D call TRBD1 (6 bases). The last part of the DNA fits TRBJ2-7 better; the J call may be wrong. The CDR3 totals 13 residues. Germline V CDR1 and CDR2: SGHVS, FQNEAQ. The CDR3 DNA reads TGTGCCAGCACCCACAGGGACAACTACGAGCAGTACTTC. It encodes CASTHRDNYEQYF.

Regarding this clone: Distinct nucleotide sequences in the sample also encode this CDR3. CDR3 residues: CASSSGGSYEQYF. The CDR3 DNA reads TGTGCCAGCAGTTCGGGGGGATCCTACGAGCAGTACTTC. This rearrangement joins TRBV27 to TRBJ2-7; 7 nucleotides match TRBD2. This CDR3 region has 13 residues. CDR1 is MNHEY and CDR2 is SMNVEV in the germline V gene (reference sequence). V lost 4 bases and J lost 1; bases outside the gene matches: 1.

V is TRBV7-8 and J is TRBJ1-1, with a weak D call TRBD1 (6 bases). The CDR3 consists of 15 residues. Germline lookup yields CDR1 SGHVS and CDR2 FQNEAQ. V shed 5 bases and J shed 7 bases, with 20 bases lying between them. The CDR3 region has the DNA TGTGCCAGCAGCCTCGTCTTTGACCCGACAGGTGAAGCTTTCTTT. Encoded protein: CASSLVFDPTGEAFF. Complete variable domain (other parts from reference TRBV7-8 and TRBJ1-1): GAGVSQSPRYKVAKRGQDVALRCDPISGHVSLFWYQQALGQGPEFLTYFQNEAQLDKSGLPSDRFFAERPEGSVSTLKIQRTQQEDSAVYLCASSLVFDPTGEAFFGQGTRLTVV.

The CDR3 protein is CASKGTNSYNEQFF. The CDR3 bases are TGTGCCAGCAAAGGGACTAACTCCTACAATGAGCAGTTCTTC. The V gene is TRBV27, the J gene TRBJ2-1; 7 bases fit TRBD2. V was clipped by 7 bases and J by 0 bases; unmatched bases: 3. Germline V CDR1 and CDR2: MNHEY, SMNVEV (reference sequence). The CDR3 is 14 residues long.

This clone has only one observation. The J gene is TRBJ2-7, the V gene TRBV4-3; 7 bases are shared with TRBD2. This CDR3 spans 18 amino acids. The V and J ends lost 1 base and 0 bases, in that order; junction bases with no gene match: 12. CDR1 is LGHNA, CDR2 YSLEER, per germline. The chain's CDR3 is CASSQASGLGRSSYEQYF. DNA for the CDR3: TGCGCCAGCAGCCAAGCTAGCGGTCTAGGTCGGAGCTCCTACGAGCAGTACTTC.

This clone was counted only a few times. This chain connects TRBV27 to TRBJ1-1, with a possible D match to TRBD1 (6 bases). This CDR3 has 15 residues. Germline CDR1 reads MNHEY; CDR2 reads SMNVEV (reference sequence). Trimming cost V 1 base and J 0 bases, with 9 bases left between them. CDR3 in DNA: TGTGCCAGCAGTTTATTGACAGGCTTGAACACTGAAGCTTTCTTT. Its protein product is CASSLLTGLNTEAFF.

This rearrangement joins TRBV10-3 to TRBJ2-2, with a weak D call TRBD1 (6 bases). The CDR3 spans 16 residues. With 4 bases removed from V and 0 bases from J, the gap between germline ends came to 12 bases. From germline, CDR1 is ENHRY and CDR2 SYGVKD. The CDR3 protein is CAISATGTPNTGELFF. The CDR3, as DNA: TGTGCCATCAGTGCCACCGGGACACCGAACACCGGGGAGCTGTTTTTT.

V and J are TRBV13 and TRBJ2-5; D is possibly TRBD2 (6 bases). The CDR3 sequence is 17 residues long. Deletions cut 4 bases from V and 5 bases from J, with 23 bases between. Germline V gives CDR1 PRHDT, CDR2 FYEKMQ (reference sequence). The CDR3 DNA reads as TGTGCCAGCAGCTCCCCTCGAGTCGGACTCGCGGGGGAGACCCAGTACTTC. It yields the protein CASSSPRVGLAGETQYF. The variable domain in full, with the rest retrieved from reference TRBV13 and TRBJ2-5, is AAGVIQSPRHLIKEKRETATLKCYPIPRHDTVYWYQQGPGQDPQFLISFYEKMQSDKGSIPDRFSAQQFSDYHSELNMSSLELGDSALYFCASSSPRVGLAGETQYFGPGTRLLVL.

The rearrangement joins TRBV27 to TRBJ2-7; a weak D match, TRBD2 (6 bases). The CDR3 covers 15 residues. With 6 bases removed from V and 6 bases from J, the gap between germline ends came to 21 bases. Germline V gives CDR1 MNHEY, CDR2 SMNVEV (reference sequence). CDR3 region: CASRRDSSRGAEQYF. The CDR3 nucleotides are TGTGCCAGCAGGCGGGACTCCTCCCGTGGGGCCGAGCAGTACTTC.

This rearrangement joins TRBV5-1 to TRBJ2-6; possible D gene TRBD1, 6 bases. CDR1 is SGHRS, CDR2 YFSETQ, per germline. The CDR3 totals 14 residues. Trimming pared 5 bases from V and 2 bases from J, leaving 8 bases between. Written as DNA, the CDR3 is TGCGCCAGCAGGCCAGGGGCTGGGGCCAACGTCCTGACTTTC. Amino acid sequence: CASRPGAGANVLTF.

This chain links TRBV5-1 with TRBJ1-6; D possibly corresponds to TRBD1 (5 bases). Looked up from germline, CDR1 is SGHRS and CDR2 is YFSETQ. V lost 0 bases to trimming and J lost 10 bases, with 8 bases between them. This CDR3 has 13 amino acids. For the CDR3, the DNA is TGCGCCAGCAGCTTGGTAGGGGTGTCACCCCTCCACTTT. This translates into CASSLVGVSPLHF.

The V and J genes are TRBV7-9 and TRBJ1-1; a possible D gene is TRBD1 (6 bases). Germline V gene sequence: CDR1 SEHNR, CDR2 FQNEAQ (reference sequence). The V end was cut by 1 base, the J end by 7 bases, with 10 bases between. The length of the CDR3 is 13 residues. The CDR3 bases are TGTGCCAGCAGCTTAGTGGGGGCGGTTGAAGCTTTCTTT. It yields the protein CASSLVGAVEAFF.

This clone was recorded a few times. Additional DNA sequences in this sample encode the identical CDR3. The V gene is TRBV7-9, the J gene TRBJ1-4, with 7 nucleotides matching TRBD1. With 3 bases clipped from V and 4 bases from J, the junction kept 2 bases outside the gene matches. This CDR3 has 14 residues. CDR1 is SEHNR and CDR2 is FQNEAQ in the germline V gene (reference sequence). CDR3 region: CASSFRDSNEKLFF. The DNA of the CDR3 is TGTGCCAGCAGCTTCCGGGACAGTAATGAAAAACTGTTTTTT. Using reference TRBV7-9 and TRBJ1-4 for the parts outside the CDR3, the full variable domain is DTGVSQNPRHKITKRGQNVTFRCDPISEHNRLYWYRQTLGQGPEFLTYFQNEAQLEKSRLLSDRFSAERPKGSFSTLEIQRTEQGDSAMYLCASSFRDSNEKLFFGSGTQLSVL.

The chain employs TRBV6-1 and TRBJ1-2; 8 nucleotides match TRBD1. Germline V gene sequence: CDR1 MNHNS, CDR2 SASEGT. Losses at the gene ends were 4 bases for V and 4 bases for J; bases not matched to a gene: 11. The CDR3 extends over 16 amino acids. DNA of the CDR3: TGTGCCAGCAGTGCCCCGGGACAGGCCAGTGGCTATGGCTACACCTTC. Translated, it gives CASSAPGQASGYGYTF.

With regard to this clone: A read error may account for a junction end that differs from germline. The same CDR3 is also encoded by other DNA sequences in this sample. The gene calls are TRBV6-1 and TRBJ2-3; 8 bases are a match to TRBD1. CDR1 and CDR2 from the germline V gene are MNHNS and SASEGT. This CDR3 comprises 14 residues. CDR3 DNA: TGTGCCAGCAGCAACCGACAGGGGTCAGATACACAGTATTTT. Translating gives CASSNRQGSDTQYF.

This clone was seen only a few times. V gene TRBV6-1 combines with J gene TRBJ2-7; 8 bases map to TRBD1. Losses at the gene ends were 7 bases for V and 5 bases for J; bases not matched to a gene: 10. This CDR3 has 14 residues. Germline V CDR1 and CDR2: MNHNS, SASEGT. The CDR3 is CASTPGRQGNEQYF. The CDR3, as DNA: TGTGCCAGCACCCCCGGGAGACAGGGGAACGAGCAGTACTTC.

The chain carries TRBV7-2 and TRBJ1-3, with D possibly TRBD1 on 5 matching bases. V dropped 5 bases and J dropped 2 bases, with 19 bases sitting between them. The CDR3 loop spans 17 amino acids. In germline, CDR1 is SGHTA, CDR2 FQGNSA. This CDR3 reads CASSRAGPRVAGNTIYF. The CDR3 region has the DNA TGTGCCAGCAGCAGAGCGGGACCTAGGGTTGCTGGAAACACCATATATTTT. Full variable domain (missing parts from reference TRBV7-2 and TRBJ1-3): GAGVSQSPSNKVTEKGKDVELRCDPISGHTALYWYRQSLGQGLEFLIYFQGNSAPDKSGLPSDRFSAERTGGSVSTLTIQRTQQEDSAVYLCASSRAGPRVAGNTIYFGEGSWLTVV.

The J gene is TRBJ2-3, the V gene TRBV7-3, with 7 positions matching TRBD2. Germline CDR1 is SGHTA and CDR2 is FQGTGA. With V trimmed by 3 bases and J by 3 bases, 0 bases remained unmatched. The CDR3 spans 13 residues. The CDR3 DNA follows: TGTGCCAGCAGCTTCGGGGGGACAGATACGCAGTATTTT. Protein: CASSFGGTDTQYF.

This chain uses TRBV7-6 with TRBJ2-2; 8 nucleotides line up with TRBD2. After removal of 5 bases from V and 4 bases from J, the junction contained 9 bases not matched to a gene. Germline V lookup: CDR1 SGHVS, CDR2 FNYEAQ. The CDR3 is 16 residues long. CDR3 sequence: CASSLEATSATGELFF. Written as DNA, the CDR3 is TGTGCCAGCAGCCTCGAAGCGACTAGCGCCACCGGGGAGCTGTTTTTT. The full variable domain, rest sourced from reference TRBV7-6 and TRBJ2-2, is GAGVSQSPRYKVTKRGQDVALRCDPISGHVSLYWYRQALGQGPEFLTYFNYEAQQDKSGLPNDRFSAERPEGSISTLTIQRTEQRDSAMYRCASSLEATSATGELFFGEGSRLTVL.

The chain employs TRBV11-1 and TRBJ2-3; no firm D call. The germline V gene has CDR1 SGHAT and CDR2 FQDESV (reference sequence). V lost 3 bases and J lost 0, with 10 bases in between. The CDR3 covers 15 residues. The CDR3 protein is CASSFPDISTDTQYF. In DNA, the CDR3 is TGTGCCAGCAGCTTCCCCGACATTAGCACAGATACGCAGTATTTT.